Following are 4 T cell receptor beta chains from one sample sequenced in a study of OX40 agonist ivuxolimab in advanced cancers. Using immunoSEQ multiplex PCR, the repertoire was profiled, and TCRdb retains in-frame clones only, with some absent. The data show 6,500 to 8,000 clones, more than 75% seen once. Here the sequenced sample was CD4+ or CD8+ T cells sorted from blood, taken in a trial of the OX40 agonist ivuxolimab. These receptors were collected from an adult with an advanced solid tumor such as melanoma, head and neck, liver or kidney cancer.

This chain links TRBV27 with TRBJ1-1; the match to TRBD1 covers 8 bases. With 3 bases clipped from V and 1 base from J, the junction kept 1 base outside the gene matches. Germline V gene lookup returns CDR1 MNHEY and CDR2 SMNVEV (reference sequence). The length of the CDR3 is 14 residues. In DNA, the CDR3 is TGTGCCAGCAGTTTTGGACAGGGGAACACTGAAGCTTTCTTT. This translates into CASSFGQGNTEAFF.

This clone was found once. This sequence joins TRBV28 and TRBJ1-1; no clear D. The germline CDR1 and CDR2 sequences are MDHEN and SYDVKM. This CDR3 is 14 amino acids long. V was trimmed by 8 bases and J by 3 bases, leaving 16 bases between them. Here the CDR3 reads CASQLASGYTEAFF. The CDR3 DNA is TGTGCCAGCCAGTTGGCCAGCGGTTACACTGAAGCTTTCTTT.

The rearrangement links TRBV5-8 to TRBJ2-1; unclear D gene. Trimming took 4 bases from V and 4 from J, leaving 15 bases between them. Germline V gives CDR1 SGHTS, CDR2 YDEGEE. The length of the CDR3 is 15 residues. The CDR3 DNA reads TGTGCCAGCAGCCCCTGGGGTTCAGCATACAATGAGCAGTTCTTC. The encoded protein is CASSPWGSAYNEQFF.

The genes are TRBV6-5 and TRBJ1-2; 11 bases fit TRBD1. This CDR3 contains 15 residues. Trimming took 5 bases from V and 8 from J; bases not matched to a gene: 10. The germline V gene has CDR1 MNHEY and CDR2 SVGAGI. The CDR3 DNA reads TGTGCCAGCAGTCCCGGGCCGGGACAGGGGGTAGGCTACACCTTC. It codes for CASSPGPGQGVGYTF.